The 2 T cell receptor beta chains reported below all come from one sample, sequenced in a study of OX40 agonist ivuxolimab in advanced cancers. TCRdb keeps only in-frame clones here, not all; method: immunoSEQ multiplex PCR. In the table there are about 11,000 clones, about three quarters of which are singletons. The sequencing here drew on CD4+ or CD8+ T cells sorted from blood, taken in a trial of the OX40 agonist ivuxolimab. The receptor source for this set is an adult with an advanced solid tumor such as melanoma, head and neck, liver or kidney cancer.

The gene calls are TRBV27 and TRBJ2-5, with D maybe TRBD1 (6 bases). CDR1 MNHEY and CDR2 SMNVEV come from the germline V gene (reference sequence). The CDR3 covers 15 residues. The germline V and J ends were trimmed by 8 bases and 3 bases, with 19 bases remaining between them. CDR3 DNA: TGTGCCAGCGGCGCGTTCAGGGGTTCAAAAGAGACCCAGTACTTC. It is translated as CASGAFRGSKETQYF.

This chain connects TRBV19 to TRBJ2-2, with 8 bases aligning to TRBD2. The V gene end was trimmed by 2 bases and the J gene end by 2 bases; junction bases not matched to a gene: 7. Looked up from germline, CDR1 is LNHDA and CDR2 is SQIVND (reference sequence). This CDR3 has 17 residues. This chain's CDR3 is CASSIYRLAINTGELFF. DNA of the CDR3: TGTGCCAGTAGTATATATCGACTAGCGATCAACACCGGGGAGCTGTTTTTT.